The T cell receptor (beta chain) under discussion was sequenced for a study of chemoradiotherapy in HPV16-positive cancers (dated by TCRdb to 2021 to 2024). Concerning the study at large: Candidate HPV-specific T-cell clones and common TCR motifs were defined through functional T-cell assays on cells from a couple of HPV16-positive patients. The study asked whether T-cell immunity to the HPV oncoproteins E6 and E7 changes during chemoradiotherapy and whether this immunity affects survival. The candidate HPV-specific TCRs and motifs were then tracked in TCR repertoires from more than 85 patients with HPV-related cancers.

What the work shows at the level of the full study, not this receptor alone: Improved recurrence-free survival in HPV16-positive patients was associated with expansion of HPV-responsive T cells during chemoradiotherapy. Expansion of candidate HPV-specific clones and E7-related TCR motifs was observed in the tumor microenvironment during treatment, whereas no such expansion was observed for non-HPV-specific T cells. The functional definition of HPV-specific T cells came from only a couple of HPV16-positive patients, and the survival association was reported for HPV16-positive patients.

V and J are truncated by 2 bases and 10 bases respectively, leaving an intervening sequence of 11 bases. Measured from the cysteine to the phenylalanine, the CDR3 is 12 residues long. Of the read, only the CDR3 DNA is kept; its 36 bases are in frame from base 1. Reading the germline V gene (reference sequence) gives CDR1 GTSNPN and CDR2 SVGIG. As regards this clone: Its antigen is unknown. The sample holds no much larger clone one base away, and base qualities are not on file.

The method behind the library was the immunoSEQ multiplex PCR assay. Imported from immuneACCESS, the table was reduced by TCRdb to in-frame sequences with V and J called. These copies leave out some clones; in studies compared against another copy, an unresolved V gene accounts for under half, and the cause of the remainder is not known. This sample holds more than 20,000 clones; more than 75% were observed only once. The ten largest clones add up to roughly 5% of the sample. Repertoires were sampled repeatedly over the course of chemoradiotherapy, so clonal expansion could be followed in the tumor microenvironment.

This chain is built from TRBV30 and TRBJ1-4; a confident D gene designation cannot be given. The sample in question was blood, obtained from a patient who underwent chemoradiotherapy. This TCR came from a human donor with HPV-associated anogenital cancer. For the CDR3, the sequence is CAWSSTAGKLFF. The DNA is TGTGCCTGGAGTAGCACAGCTGGAAAACTGTTTTTT.